The 23 T cell receptor beta chains listed next were all sequenced from one sample in a study of blood T cells in healthy people across ages. A sample-barcoded 5' primer and a J-beta primer mix were used in a second PCR of roughly 7 to 12 cycles. TCRdb passed the 5' RACE reads through MiXCR, listing each CDR3 protein once. Among 1.5 million to 2 million distinct CDR3 sequences listed, roughly 30% were seen once. The sample comprised blood. The receptor source for this set is a woman aged 25 to 45 in good health.

At least ten counts were recorded for this clonotype. This chain uses TRBV20-1 with TRBJ1-2, with 9 bases aligning to TRBD1. Losses at the gene ends were 5 bases for V and 4 bases for J; bases not matched to a gene: 8. Germline CDR1 DFQATT, CDR2 SNEGSKA (reference sequence). The CDR3 has 14 amino acids. CDR3 nucleotides: TGCAGTGCTTTTAAAACAGGGGGCGTCTATGGCTACACCTTC. Its translation is CSAFKTGGVYGYTF.

CDR3 region: CASSLETGPRGYTF. Written as DNA, the CDR3 is TGTGCCAGCAGCTTAGAAACAGGTCCGAGAGGCTACACCTTC. This chain uses TRBV7-9 with TRBJ1-2; tentative D call: TRBD1 (5 bases). CDR1 SEHNR and CDR2 FQNEAQ come from the germline V gene (reference sequence). V was shortened by 1 base and J by 8 bases, with 14 bases between the two germline ends. The CDR3 totals 14 residues.

The rearrangement uses TRBV6-6 and TRBJ2-7; D gene ambiguous. CDR1 is MNHNY, CDR2 SVGAGI, per germline (reference sequence). Trimming took 4 bases from V and 3 from J, leaving 19 bases between them. The CDR3 consists of 16 residues. The chain's CDR3 is CASSFPGSGGDYEQYF. The DNA for the CDR3 is TGTGCCAGCAGTTTCCCCGGGTCGGGTGGGGACTACGAGCAGTACTTC.

This rearrangement joins TRBV10-3 to TRBJ1-6, with 7 bases identical to TRBD1. Trimming at V came to 6 bases and at J to 9 bases, leaving 5 bases not matched to a gene. The CDR3 is 13 amino acids. The germline CDR1 and CDR2 sequences are ENHRY and SYGVKD. The CDR3 nucleotides read TGTGCCATCAGCACAGGGGAGGGTTCACCCCTCCACTTT. Encoded protein: CAISTGEGSPLHF.

As concerns this clonotype: Possible read error: a much larger clone is one base away. This CDR3 is CANRLAAYEQYF. CDR3 nucleotide sequence: TGTGCCAACAGACTGGCCGCCTACGAGCAGTACTTC. The V and J genes are TRBV12-3 or TRBV12-4 and TRBJ2-7; D is uncertain. The V end was cut by 10 bases, the J end by 2 bases, with 12 bases between. The CDR3 consists of 12 residues.

This clonotype has only one observation. One end of the junction fails to match germline, which may point to a read error. The rearrangement links TRBV6-5 to TRBJ1-1; no reliable D call. CDR3 size: 12 residues. In germline, CDR1 is MNHEY, CDR2 SVGAGI. The CDR3 region has the DNA TGTGTCAGCAGTCGCACGGCCAATGAAGCTTTCTTT. Protein: CVSSRTANEAFF.

This clonotype turned up a few times. The chain couples TRBV7-2 to TRBJ1-1, with TRBD1 matching over 11 bases. V shed 1 base, J shed 6 bases, and the junction held 4 bases outside the gene matches. Germline assignment: CDR1 SGHTA and CDR2 FQGNSA. The CDR3 totals 15 residues. For the CDR3, the DNA is TGTGCCAGCAGCTTAGGGACAGGGGGCAGCGCTGAAGCTTTCTTT. Protein sequence: CASSLGTGGSAEAFF.

The chain carries TRBV9 and TRBJ1-4; possibly TRBD1 for D (5 bases). Germline V gene data show CDR1 as SGDLS and CDR2 as YYNGEE. The length of the CDR3 is 15 residues. Trimming removed 4 bases from V and 6 bases from J, with 16 bases in between. Here the CDR3 DNA reads TGTGCCAGCAGCCCGAGCGGCAGGGATGATGAAAAACTGTTTTTT. Its protein product is CASSPSGRDDEKLFF.

V is TRBV5-5 and J is TRBJ2-3, with TRBD2 identical over 9 bases. V shed 3 bases and J 2 bases; nucleotides not matched to a gene: 7. Germline lookup yields CDR1 SGHKS and CDR2 YYEKEE (reference sequence). The length of the CDR3 is 16 residues. The CDR3 DNA is TGTGCCAGCAGCTCCCGCGGGAGGGCAACCACAGATACGCAGTATTTT. Translated, it gives CASSSRGRATTDTQYF.

Concerning this clonotype itself: Being one base from a much bigger clone, this may be a read error. The rearrangement uses TRBV29-1 and TRBJ2-7, with 8 bases identical to TRBD1. This CDR3 has 14 amino acids. The V and J ends lost 6 bases and 2 bases, in that order; junction bases with no gene match: 9. The V gene's germline CDR1 is SQVTM and CDR2 ANQGSEA. The DNA for the CDR3 is TGCAGCGTATCGTGGTCAGGGGGCCCCTACGAGCAGTACTTC. Its translation: CSVSWSGGPYEQYF.

The table lists this clonotype with a few counts. The chain couples TRBV3-1 to TRBJ1-2; TRBD1 matches 8 bases. Germline lookup yields CDR1 LGHDT and CDR2 YNNKEL (reference sequence). Trimming took 2 bases from V and 2 from J; bases not matched to a gene: 1. The CDR3 sequence is 14 residues long. CDR3 DNA: TGTGCCAGCAGCCAAAACAGGGGGAACTATGGCTACACCTTC. Its protein product is CASSQNRGNYGYTF. The full variable domain, in which reference TRBV3-1 and TRBJ1-2 provide the parts outside the CDR3, is DTAVSQTPKYLVTQMGNDKSIKCEQNLGHDTMYWYKQDSKKFLKIMFSYNNKELIINETVPNRFSPKSPDKAHLNLHINSLELGDSAVYFCASSQNRGNYGYTFGSGTRLTVV.

The rearrangement links TRBV12-5 to TRBJ1-2, with a possible D match to TRBD1 (5 bases). Deletions cut 0 bases from V and 8 bases from J, with 10 bases between. Germline CDR1 LGHNT, CDR2 FRNRAP. The CDR3 loop spans 13 amino acids. The CDR3 loop reads CASGLVHGDGYTF. In DNA, the CDR3 is TGTGCTAGTGGTTTGGTACATGGGGACGGCTACACCTTC.

The chain is built from TRBV29-1 and TRBJ2-1, with TRBD1 identical over 7 bases. V shed 7 bases and J 6 bases; nucleotides not matched to a gene: 9. Germline V gene lookup returns CDR1 SQVTM and CDR2 ANQGSEA. The CDR3 extends over 13 amino acids. The CDR3 loop is CSGYRGSLNEQFF. As DNA, the CDR3 is TGCAGCGGATACAGGGGTAGCCTCAATGAGCAGTTCTTC.

V is TRBV12-3 or TRBV12-4 and J is TRBJ1-3; D remains ambiguous. Trimming cost V 3 bases and J 0 bases, with 9 bases left between them. The CDR3 contains 15 residues. The CDR3 nucleotides are TGTGCCAGCAGTTTTCAGGCATACTCTGGAAACACCATATATTTT. Its translation: CASSFQAYSGNTIYF.

This sequence joins TRBV6-1 and TRBJ2-3; 7 nucleotides match TRBD2. The ends lost 6 bases at V and 2 bases at J; junction bases unmatched: 11. Germline CDR1 reads MNHNS; CDR2 reads SASEGT. The CDR3 is made up of 16 amino acids. As DNA, the CDR3 is TGTGCCAGCAGAGCTCTCAGCGGGGTCTTCACAGATACGCAGTATTTT. Translated, it gives CASRALSGVFTDTQYF.

This chain uses TRBV29-1 with TRBJ2-3, with D tentatively TRBD2 (5 bases). CDR1 SQVTM and CDR2 ANQGSEA come from the germline V gene. Trimming took 0 bases from V and 2 from J, leaving 12 bases between them. The CDR3 has 15 residues. The CDR3 DNA reads as TGCAGCGTTGAAGAAGAGGGTTTGGACACAGATACGCAGTATTTT. Protein sequence: CSVEEEGLDTDTQYF.

The chain uses TRBV29-1 and TRBJ1-1; 10 nucleotides line up with TRBD1. This CDR3 has 13 residues. V shed 7 bases and J 0 bases; nucleotides not matched to a gene: 2. The V gene's germline CDR1 is SQVTM and CDR2 ANQGSEA. DNA of the CDR3: TGCAGCGGGACAGGGGGTGTGAACACTGAAGCTTTCTTT. This gives the protein CSGTGGVNTEAFF.

This clonotype was observed a handful of times. V and J are TRBV4-1 and TRBJ1-1; D perhaps matches TRBD1 (6 bases). CDR3 length: 16 residues. Trimming left V 1 base short and J 5 bases short, with 17 bases between. The germline V gene has CDR1 MGHRA and CDR2 YSYEKL. In nucleotides, the CDR3 is TGCGCCAGCAGCCAAGTTGGCATACAGGGTTGGACTGAAGCTTTCTTT. The encoded protein is CASSQVGIQGWTEAFF.

This clonotype was recorded a few times. The rearrangement links TRBV5-1 to TRBJ2-3; D gene unclear. The CDR3 sequence is 13 residues long. The ends were cut back, 4 bases at V and 1 base at J, with 7 bases in the middle. Per the germline V gene, CDR1 is SGHRS and CDR2 is YFSETQ. CDR3 in amino acids: CASSPFGTDTQYF. DNA for the CDR3: TGCGCCAGCAGCCCCTTTGGCACAGATACGCAGTATTTT.

In its sample, this clonotype was seen a few times. V and J are TRBV28 and TRBJ2-3, with D uncertain. This CDR3 spans 15 amino acids. Per germline, CDR1 MDHEN and CDR2 SYDVKM. V shed 1 base and J shed 4 bases, with 12 bases lying between them. The DNA for the CDR3 is TGTGCCAGCAGTTTATTTGGGCTAGACTCAGATACGCAGTATTTT. It yields the protein CASSLFGLDSDTQYF.

This clonotype was seen a handful of times. This chain joins TRBV28 and TRBJ1-1, with D possibly TRBD1 on 5 matching bases. V was cut by 6 bases and J by 2 bases, with 13 bases left in between. The CDR3 extends over 14 amino acids. Looked up from germline, CDR1 is MDHEN and CDR2 is SYDVKM. The chain's CDR3 is CASRTDSYNTEAFF. In DNA form, the CDR3 reads TGTGCCAGCAGGACCGACAGTTACAACACTGAAGCTTTCTTT.

The chain recombines TRBV5-1 with TRBJ2-5, with 9 bases aligning to TRBD1. After removal of 3 bases from V and 2 bases from J, the junction contained 8 bases not matched to a gene. Germline V lookup: CDR1 SGHRS, CDR2 YFSETQ. The CDR3 has 16 amino acids. CDR3 region: CASSSGQGRLQETQYF. CDR3 DNA: TGCGCCAGCAGCTCTGGACAGGGGAGGTTGCAAGAGACCCAGTACTTC.

With regard to this clonotype: Since no conserved phenylalanine or tryptophan closes the CDR3, a read error is the likely cause. The DNA is omitted, as the CDR3 cannot be located on it reliably, and the CDR3 follows TCRdb's listing. The rearrangement uses TRBV29-1 and TRBJ2-4; the table gives TRBD2 as D, unverified against the DNA. In germline, CDR1 is SQVTM, CDR2 ANQGSEA. The CDR3 has 8 residues if both end residues are counted. CDR3 residues: CSVEDSEG.